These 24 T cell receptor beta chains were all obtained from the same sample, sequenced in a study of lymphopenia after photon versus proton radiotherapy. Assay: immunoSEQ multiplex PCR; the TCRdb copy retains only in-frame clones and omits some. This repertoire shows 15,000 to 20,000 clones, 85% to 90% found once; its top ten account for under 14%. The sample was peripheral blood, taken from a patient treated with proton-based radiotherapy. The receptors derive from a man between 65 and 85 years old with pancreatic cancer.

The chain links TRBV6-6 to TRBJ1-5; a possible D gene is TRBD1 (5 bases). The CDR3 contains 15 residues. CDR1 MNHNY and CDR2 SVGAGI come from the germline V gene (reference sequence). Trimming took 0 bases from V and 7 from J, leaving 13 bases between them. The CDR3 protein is CASSYSSRVLQPQHF. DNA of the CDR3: TGTGCCAGCAGTTACTCGAGCAGGGTCTTGCAGCCCCAGCATTTT.

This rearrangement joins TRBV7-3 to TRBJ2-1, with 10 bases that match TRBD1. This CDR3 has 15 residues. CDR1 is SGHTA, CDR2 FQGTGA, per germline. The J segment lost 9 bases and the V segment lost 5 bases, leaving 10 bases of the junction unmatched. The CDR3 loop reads CASSRGGTGVAEQFF. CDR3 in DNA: TGTGCCAGCAGCCGCGGCGGGACAGGGGTGGCTGAGCAGTTCTTC.

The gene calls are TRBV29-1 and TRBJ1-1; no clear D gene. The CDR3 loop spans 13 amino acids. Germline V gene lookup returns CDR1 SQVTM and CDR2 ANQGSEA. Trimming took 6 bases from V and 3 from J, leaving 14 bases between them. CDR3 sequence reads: CSVTREADTEAFF. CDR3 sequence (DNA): TGCAGCGTGACTAGGGAAGCGGACACTGAAGCTTTCTTT.

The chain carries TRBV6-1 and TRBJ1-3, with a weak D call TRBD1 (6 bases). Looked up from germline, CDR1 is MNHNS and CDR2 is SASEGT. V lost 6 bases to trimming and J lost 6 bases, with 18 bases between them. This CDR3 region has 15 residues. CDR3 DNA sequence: TGTGCCAGCAGCCTCGCTTGGACAGCTGAAAACACCATATATTTT. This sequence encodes CASSLAWTAENTIYF.

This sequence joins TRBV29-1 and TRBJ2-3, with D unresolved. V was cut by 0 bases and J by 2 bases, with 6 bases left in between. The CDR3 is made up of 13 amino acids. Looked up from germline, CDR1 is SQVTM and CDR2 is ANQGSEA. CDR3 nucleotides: TGCAGCGTTGAAGAGGGCATCACAGATACGCAGTATTTT. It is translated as CSVEEGITDTQYF.

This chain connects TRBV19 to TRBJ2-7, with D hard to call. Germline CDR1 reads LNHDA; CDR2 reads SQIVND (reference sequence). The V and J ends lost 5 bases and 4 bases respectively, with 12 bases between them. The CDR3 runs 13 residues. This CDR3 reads CASSGPGFYEQYF. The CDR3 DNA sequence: TGTGCCAGTAGTGGACCAGGATTTTACGAGCAGTACTTC. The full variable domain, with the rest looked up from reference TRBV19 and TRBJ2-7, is DGGITQSPKYLFRKEGQNVTLSCEQNLNHDAMYWYRQDPGQGLRLIYYSQIVNDFQKGDIAEGYSVSREKKESFPLTVTSAQKNPTAFYLCASSGPGFYEQYFGPGTRLTVT.

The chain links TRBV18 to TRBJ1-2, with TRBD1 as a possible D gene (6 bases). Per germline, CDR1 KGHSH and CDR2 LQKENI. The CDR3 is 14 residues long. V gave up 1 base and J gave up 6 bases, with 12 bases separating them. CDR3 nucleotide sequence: TGTGCCAGCTCACCACGCAGGGGTTGGGATGGCTACACCTTC. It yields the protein CASSPRRGWDGYTF.

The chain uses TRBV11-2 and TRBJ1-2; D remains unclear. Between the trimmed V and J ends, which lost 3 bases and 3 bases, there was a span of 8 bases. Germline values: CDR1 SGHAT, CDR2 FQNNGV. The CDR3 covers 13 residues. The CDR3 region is CASSFASHYGYTF. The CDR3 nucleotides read TGTGCCAGCAGCTTTGCCAGCCACTATGGCTACACCTTC.

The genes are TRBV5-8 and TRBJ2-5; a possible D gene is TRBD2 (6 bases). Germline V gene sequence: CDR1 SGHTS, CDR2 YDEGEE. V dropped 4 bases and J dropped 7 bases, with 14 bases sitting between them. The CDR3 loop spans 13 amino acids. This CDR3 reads CASSLNSRGTQYF. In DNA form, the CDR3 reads TGTGCCAGCAGCCTCAATTCGCGGGGGACCCAGTACTTC.

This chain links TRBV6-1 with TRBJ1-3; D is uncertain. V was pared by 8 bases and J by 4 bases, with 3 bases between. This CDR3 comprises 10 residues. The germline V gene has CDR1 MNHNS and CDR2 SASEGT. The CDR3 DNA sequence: TGTGCCAGCCAAGGAAACACCATATATTTT. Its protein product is CASQGNTIYF.

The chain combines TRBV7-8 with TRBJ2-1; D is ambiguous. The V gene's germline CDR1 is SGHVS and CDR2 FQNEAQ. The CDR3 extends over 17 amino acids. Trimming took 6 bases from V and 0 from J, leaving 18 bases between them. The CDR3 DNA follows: TGTGCCAGCAGTCGTATCCAGGCAGGCCCCTCCTACAATGAGCAGTTCTTC. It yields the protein CASSRIQAGPSYNEQFF.

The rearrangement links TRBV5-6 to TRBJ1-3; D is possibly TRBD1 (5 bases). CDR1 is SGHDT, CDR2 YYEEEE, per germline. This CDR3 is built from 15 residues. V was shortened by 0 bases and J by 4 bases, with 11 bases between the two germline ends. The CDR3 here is CASSLVAGTGNTIYF. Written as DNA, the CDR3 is TGTGCCAGCAGCTTGGTTGCAGGGACGGGAAACACCATATATTTT.

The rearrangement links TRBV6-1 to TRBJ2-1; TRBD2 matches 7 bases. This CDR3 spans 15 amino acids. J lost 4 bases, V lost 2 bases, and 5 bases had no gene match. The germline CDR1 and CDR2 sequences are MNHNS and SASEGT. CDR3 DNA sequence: TGTGCCAGCAGTGAACTTCAGGGAGGGTACAATGAGCAGTTCTTC. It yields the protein CASSELQGGYNEQFF.

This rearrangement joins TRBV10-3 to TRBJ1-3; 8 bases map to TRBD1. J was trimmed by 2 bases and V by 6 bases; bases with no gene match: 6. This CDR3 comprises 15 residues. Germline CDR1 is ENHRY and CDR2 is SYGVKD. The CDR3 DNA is TGTGCCATCAGAGGTGGACAGGGAGCTGGAAACACCATATATTTT. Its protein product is CAIRGGQGAGNTIYF.

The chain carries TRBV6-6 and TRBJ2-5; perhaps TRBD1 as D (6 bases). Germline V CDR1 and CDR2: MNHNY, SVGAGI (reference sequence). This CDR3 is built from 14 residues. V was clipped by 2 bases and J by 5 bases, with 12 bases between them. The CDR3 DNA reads TGTGCCAGCAGTTACCGGCAGGGGCTTGAGACCCAGTACTTC. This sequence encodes CASSYRQGLETQYF.

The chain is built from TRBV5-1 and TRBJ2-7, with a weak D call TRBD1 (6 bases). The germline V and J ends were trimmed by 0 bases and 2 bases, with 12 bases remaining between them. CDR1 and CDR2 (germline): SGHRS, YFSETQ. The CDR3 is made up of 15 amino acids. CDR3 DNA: TGCGCCAGCAGCTTGGCCGACAGGTCCGCCTACGAGCAGTACTTC. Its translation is CASSLADRSAYEQYF.

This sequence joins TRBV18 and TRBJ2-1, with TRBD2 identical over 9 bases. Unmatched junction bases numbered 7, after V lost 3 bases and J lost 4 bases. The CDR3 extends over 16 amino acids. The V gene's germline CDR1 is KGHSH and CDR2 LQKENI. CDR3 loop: CASSPSIAGVYNEQFF. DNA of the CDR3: TGTGCCAGCTCACCTTCTATAGCGGGAGTGTACAATGAGCAGTTCTTC.

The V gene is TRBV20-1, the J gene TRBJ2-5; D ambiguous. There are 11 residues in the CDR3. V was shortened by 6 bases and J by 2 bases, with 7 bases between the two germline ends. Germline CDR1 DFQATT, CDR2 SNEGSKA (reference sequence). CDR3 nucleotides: TGCAGTGCCCAAAATCAAGAGACCCAGTACTTC. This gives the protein CSAQNQETQYF.

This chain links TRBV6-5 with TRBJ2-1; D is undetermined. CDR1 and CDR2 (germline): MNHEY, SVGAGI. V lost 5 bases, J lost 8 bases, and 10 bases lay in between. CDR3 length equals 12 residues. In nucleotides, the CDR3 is TGTGCCAGCAGTGCCGTACTGGATGAGCAGTTCTTC. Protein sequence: CASSAVLDEQFF.

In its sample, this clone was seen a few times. The CDR3 coding sequence is TGTGCCAGCAGTGAACGGGCAGGGTCCTATGGCTACACCTTC. It yields the protein CASSERAGSYGYTF. The chain carries TRBV2 and TRBJ1-2; possibly TRBD1 for D (5 bases). Trimming stripped 2 bases from V and 4 bases from J, with 11 bases between. The CDR3 covers 14 residues. The germline V gene has CDR1 SNHLY and CDR2 FYNNEI.

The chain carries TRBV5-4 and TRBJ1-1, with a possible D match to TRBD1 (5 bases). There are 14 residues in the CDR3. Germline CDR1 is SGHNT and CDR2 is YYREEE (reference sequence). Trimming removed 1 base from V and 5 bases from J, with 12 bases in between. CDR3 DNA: TGTGCCAGCAGCTTGCCGCTTGGGGGGACTGAAGCTTTCTTT. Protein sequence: CASSLPLGGTEAFF.

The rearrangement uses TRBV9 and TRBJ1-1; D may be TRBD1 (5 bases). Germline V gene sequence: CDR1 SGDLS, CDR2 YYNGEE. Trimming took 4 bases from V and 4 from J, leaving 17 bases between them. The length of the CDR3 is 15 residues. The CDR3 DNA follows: TGTGCCAGCAGCAATGAACCTATGGGGGGCACTGAAGCTTTCTTT. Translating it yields CASSNEPMGGTEAFF.

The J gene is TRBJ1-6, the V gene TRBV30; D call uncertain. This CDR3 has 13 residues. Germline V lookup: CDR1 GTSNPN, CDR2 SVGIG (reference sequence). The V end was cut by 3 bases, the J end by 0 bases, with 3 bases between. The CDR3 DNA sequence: TGTGCCTGGAGGGCCTCCTATAATTCACCCCTCCACTTT. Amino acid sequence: CAWRASYNSPLHF. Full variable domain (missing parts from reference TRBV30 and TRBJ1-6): SQTIHQWPATLVQPVGSPLSLECTVEGTSNPNLYWYRQAAGRGLQLLFYSVGIGQISSEVPQNLSASRPQDRQFILSSKKLLLSDSGFYLCAWRASYNSPLHFGNGTRLTVT.

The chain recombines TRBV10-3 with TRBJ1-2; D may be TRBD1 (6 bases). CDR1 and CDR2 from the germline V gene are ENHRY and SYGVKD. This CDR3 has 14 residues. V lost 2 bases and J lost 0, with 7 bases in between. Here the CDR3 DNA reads TGTGCCATCAGTGAGGCAGGGGCTAACTATGGCTACACCTTC. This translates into CAISEAGANYGYTF.